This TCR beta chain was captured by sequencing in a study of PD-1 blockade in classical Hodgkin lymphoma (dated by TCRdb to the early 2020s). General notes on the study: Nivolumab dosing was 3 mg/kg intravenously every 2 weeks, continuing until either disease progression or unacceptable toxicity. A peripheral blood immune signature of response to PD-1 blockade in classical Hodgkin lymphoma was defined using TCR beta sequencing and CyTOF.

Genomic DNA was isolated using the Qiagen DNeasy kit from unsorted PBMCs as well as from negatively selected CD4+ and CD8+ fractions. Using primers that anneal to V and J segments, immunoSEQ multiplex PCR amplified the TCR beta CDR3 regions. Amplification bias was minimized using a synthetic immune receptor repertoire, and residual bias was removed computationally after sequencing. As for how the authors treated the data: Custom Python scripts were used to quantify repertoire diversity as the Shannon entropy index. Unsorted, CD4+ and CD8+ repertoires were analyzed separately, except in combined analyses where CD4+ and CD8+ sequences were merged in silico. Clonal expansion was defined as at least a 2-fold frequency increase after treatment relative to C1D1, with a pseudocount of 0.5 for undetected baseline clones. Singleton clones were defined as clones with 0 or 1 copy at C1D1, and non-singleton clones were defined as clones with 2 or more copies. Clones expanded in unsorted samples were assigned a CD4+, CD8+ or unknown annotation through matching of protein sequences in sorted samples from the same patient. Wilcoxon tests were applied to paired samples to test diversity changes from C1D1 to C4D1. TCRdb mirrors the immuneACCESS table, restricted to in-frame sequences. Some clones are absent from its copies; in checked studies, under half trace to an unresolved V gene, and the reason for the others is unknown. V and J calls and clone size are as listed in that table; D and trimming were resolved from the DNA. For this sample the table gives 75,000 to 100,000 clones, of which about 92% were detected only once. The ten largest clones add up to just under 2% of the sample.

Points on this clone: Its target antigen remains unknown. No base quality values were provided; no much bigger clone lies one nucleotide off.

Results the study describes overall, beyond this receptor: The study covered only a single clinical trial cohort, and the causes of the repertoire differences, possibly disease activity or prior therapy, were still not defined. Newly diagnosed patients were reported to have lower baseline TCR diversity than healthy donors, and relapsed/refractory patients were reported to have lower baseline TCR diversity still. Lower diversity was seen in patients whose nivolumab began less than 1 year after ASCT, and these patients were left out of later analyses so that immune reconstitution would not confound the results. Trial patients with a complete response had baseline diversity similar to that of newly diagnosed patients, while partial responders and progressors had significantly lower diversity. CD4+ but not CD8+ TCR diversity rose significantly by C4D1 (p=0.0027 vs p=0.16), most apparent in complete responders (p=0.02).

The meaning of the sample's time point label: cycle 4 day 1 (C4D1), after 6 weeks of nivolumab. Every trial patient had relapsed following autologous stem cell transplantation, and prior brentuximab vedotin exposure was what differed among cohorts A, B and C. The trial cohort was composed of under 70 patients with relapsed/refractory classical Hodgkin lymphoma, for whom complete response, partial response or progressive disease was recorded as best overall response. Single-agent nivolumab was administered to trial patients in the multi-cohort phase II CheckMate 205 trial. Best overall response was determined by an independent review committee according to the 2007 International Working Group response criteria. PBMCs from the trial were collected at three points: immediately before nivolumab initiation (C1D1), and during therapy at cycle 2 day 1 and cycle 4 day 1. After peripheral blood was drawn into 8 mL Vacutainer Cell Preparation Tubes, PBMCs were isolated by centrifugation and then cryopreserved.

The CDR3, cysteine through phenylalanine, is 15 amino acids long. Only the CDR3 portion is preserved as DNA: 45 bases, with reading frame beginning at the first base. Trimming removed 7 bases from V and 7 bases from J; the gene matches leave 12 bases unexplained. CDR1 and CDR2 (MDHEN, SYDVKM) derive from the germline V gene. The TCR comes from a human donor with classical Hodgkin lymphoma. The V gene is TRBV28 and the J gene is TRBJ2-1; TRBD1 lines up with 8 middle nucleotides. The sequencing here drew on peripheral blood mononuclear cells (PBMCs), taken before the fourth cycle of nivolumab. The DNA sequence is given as TGTGCCAGCATGGCCGTGACAGGGGCGAGGAATGAGCAGTTCTTC. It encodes CASMAVTGARNEQFF.